Below are 26 T cell receptor beta chains sequenced from a single sample in a study of T and B cells in COVID-19 patients. TRB rearrangements were amplified by multiplex PCR with BIOMED2 TRB-A/B primers. TCRdb processed the multiplex PCR reads anew with MiXCR; each CDR3 protein has one entry. The sample lists 24,000 or so distinct CDR3 sequences, 32% occurring once. From blood, about 250-500 ng of genomic DNA served as TRB template. Material for sequencing was blood. Source of these receptors: a human donor who had recovered from COVID-19.

This clonotype was observed many times. The chain links TRBV29-1 to TRBJ1-2; 12 nucleotides line up with TRBD1. V shed 5 bases, J shed 4 bases, and the junction held 5 bases outside the gene matches. CDR3 size: 14 residues. Germline CDR1 and CDR2: SQVTM and ANQGSEA. The CDR3 sequence is CSVTGTGGRYGYTF. The CDR3 DNA is TGCAGCGTTACCGGGACAGGGGGCCGCTATGGCTACACCTTC.

In its sample, this clonotype ranks as medium-sized. This chain connects TRBV19 to TRBJ1-5, with D hard to call. Trimming removed 5 bases at V and 7 bases at J, with 12 bases between. CDR1 and CDR2 from the germline V gene are LNHDA and SQIVND (reference sequence). This CDR3 comprises 13 residues. The CDR3 coding sequence is TGTGCCAGTAGTGAACAGATGGGGCAGCCCCAGCATTTT. It codes for CASSEQMGQPQHF.

This sequence joins TRBV7-2 and TRBJ2-1; TRBD2 aligns across 8 bases. This CDR3 region has 18 residues. V shed 5 bases and J 3 bases; nucleotides not matched to a gene: 15. CDR1 is SGHTA and CDR2 is FQGNSA in the germline V gene. CDR3 sequence: CASSTRLAGGQFYNEQFF. For the CDR3, the DNA is TGTGCCAGCAGCACGCGACTGGCGGGGGGACAATTCTACAATGAGCAGTTCTTC.

This clonotype was recorded a few times. This chain uses TRBV6-6 with TRBJ2-1; D unresolved. Trimming took off 0 bases at V and 10 bases at J, with 19 bases between the two ends. This CDR3 has 16 residues. Germline V lookup: CDR1 MNHNY, CDR2 SVGAGI (reference sequence). CDR3 loop: CASSYSSTGARKEQFF. The CDR3 nucleotides are TGTGCCAGCAGTTACTCGTCCACGGGTGCACGGAAGGAGCAGTTCTTC.

This clonotype was seen a handful of times. The CDR3 nucleotides read TGTGCCAGCAGTGAATATCGGTCAGGGAGGGACGAGCAGTACTTC. As protein: CASSEYRSGRDEQYF. V usage is TRBV6-1 and J usage is TRBJ2-7, with 7 bases identical to TRBD2. Unmatched junction bases numbered 9, after V lost 2 bases and J lost 5 bases. This CDR3 is 15 amino acids long. CDR1 is MNHNS, CDR2 SASEGT, per germline.

Concerning this clonotype: This may arise from a read error, as a much more abundant clone is one base away. The chain links TRBV5-6 to TRBJ2-7; TRBD2 agrees at 13 bases. Per germline, CDR1 SGHDT and CDR2 YYEEEE. The CDR3 consists of 13 residues. CDR3 in DNA: TGTGCCAGCAGCACTGGACTAGCGGGGGAGCGGTACTTC. Its translation: CASSTGLAGERYF.

This rearrangement joins TRBV6-2 or TRBV6-3 to TRBJ2-1, with 12 bases aligning to TRBD2. This CDR3 region has 15 residues. The V gene's germline CDR1 is MNHEY and CDR2 SVGEGT. V was pared by 8 bases and J by 9 bases, with 11 bases of the junction left unmatched. The CDR3 protein is CASLASGGGMGEQFF. The DNA for the CDR3 is TGTGCCAGCTTGGCTAGCGGGGGGGGTATGGGTGAGCAGTTCTTC.

The sample holds a few counts of this clonotype. The V call is TRBV15, the J call TRBJ2-5; 14 nucleotides align to TRBD2. Germline V gives CDR1 LNHNV, CDR2 YYDKDF (reference sequence). The CDR3 consists of 16 residues. J lost 5 bases, V lost 6 bases, and 8 bases had no gene match. The CDR3 region has the DNA TGTGCCACCAGGAAGACTAGCGGGGGGGCCAGTGAGACCCAGTACTTC. It codes for CATRKTSGGASETQYF.

This clonotype has only a few counts. The chain recombines TRBV5-4 with TRBJ2-7; TRBD2 aligns across 9 bases. Germline trimming cut 0 bases from V and 6 bases from J; bases unmatched to any gene: 4. Germline CDR1 is SGHNT and CDR2 is YYREEE (reference sequence). The CDR3 is made up of 14 amino acids. The CDR3 bases are TGTGCCAGCAGCTTGGGGGTAGCGGGGGTCGAGCAGTACTTC. Translated, it gives CASSLGVAGVEQYF.

This clonotype was observed many times. The V gene is TRBV29-1, the J gene TRBJ1-3, with 8 positions matching TRBD1. Germline V gene data show CDR1 as SQVTM and CDR2 as ANQGSEA. This CDR3 contains 13 residues. The V gene end was trimmed by 4 bases and the J gene end by 3 bases; junction bases not matched to a gene: 2. DNA of the CDR3: TGCAGCGTTGCCGGGACAGGTGGAAACACCATATATTTT. Protein: CSVAGTGGNTIYF.

This clonotype was detected only a few times. The V call is TRBV18, the J call TRBJ2-3; tentatively, D is TRBD2 (5 bases). V was shortened by 5 bases and J by 0 bases, with 15 bases between the two germline ends. Germline V gene sequence: CDR1 KGHSH, CDR2 LQKENI. CDR3 length: 16 residues. The CDR3 DNA sequence: TGTGCCAGCTCAACCCGGGGAGTTGCTAGCACAGATACGCAGTATTTT. Protein product: CASSTRGVASTDTQYF.

This clonotype was counted only a few times. DNA of the CDR3: TGTGCCAGCAGCGTGACAGGAATGAACACTGAAGCTTTCTTT. Translating gives CASSVTGMNTEAFF. The V and J genes are TRBV27 and TRBJ1-1; maybe TRBD1 (6 bases). From germline, CDR1 is MNHEY and CDR2 SMNVEV (reference sequence). This CDR3 has 14 amino acids. V was shortened by 6 bases and J by 0 bases, with 11 bases between the two germline ends.

As regards this clonotype: The germline gene is not matched at one end of the junction; a read error may be the cause. The gene calls are TRBV4-2 and TRBJ1-1, with a weak D call TRBD1 (6 bases). CDR3 size: 16 residues. CDR1 LGHNA and CDR2 YNFKEQ come from the germline V gene. The DNA of the CDR3 is TGCGCCAGCAGCCAGGACCGACAGGCGATGAACACTGAAGCTTTCTTT. Its protein is CASSQDRQAMNTEAFF.

This clonotype was picked up a small number of times. The V gene is TRBV19, the J gene TRBJ1-2; D might be TRBD1 (5 bases). This CDR3 is built from 12 residues. V shed 1 base and J shed 7 bases, with 7 bases lying between them. Looked up from germline, CDR1 is LNHDA and CDR2 is SQIVND (reference sequence). The CDR3 spells CASSIAGGGYTF. CDR3 bases: TGTGCCAGTAGTATAGCTGGGGGTGGCTACACCTTC.

This clonotype was counted between two and nine times. The chain links TRBV11-2 to TRBJ2-1; 9 bases match TRBD2. CDR1 is SGHAT and CDR2 is FQNNGV in the germline V gene. The CDR3 sequence is 15 residues long. The V and J ends lost 4 bases and 6 bases, in that order; junction bases with no gene match: 7. This CDR3 reads CASSYALAGFNEQFF. As DNA, the CDR3 is TGTGCCAGCAGCTACGCTCTAGCGGGATTCAATGAGCAGTTCTTC. The full variable domain, with the rest looked up from reference TRBV11-2 and TRBJ2-1, is EAGVAQSPRYKIIEKRQSVAFWCNPISGHATLYWYQQILGQGPKLLIQFQNNGVVDDSQLPKDRFSAERLKGVDSTLKIQPAKLEDSAVYLCASSYALAGFNEQFFGPGTRLTVL.

V and J are TRBV5-1 and TRBJ1-6; 8 bases line up with TRBD1. This CDR3 has 15 residues. The germline V gene has CDR1 SGHRS and CDR2 YFSETQ. V lost 4 bases and J lost 7; bases outside the gene matches: 7. DNA for the CDR3: TGCGCCAGCAGCAGCAGACAGGGGCCAAATTCACCCCTCCACTTT. Amino acids: CASSSRQGPNSPLHF.

The chain is built from TRBV12-3 or TRBV12-4 and TRBJ1-1; TRBD1 is a possible D gene (6 bases). The CDR3 contains 14 residues. Trimming left V 6 bases short and J 5 bases short, with 16 bases between. The CDR3 here is CASSLDRRTTEAFF. CDR3 in DNA: TGTGCCAGCAGCCTGGACAGAAGAACAACTGAAGCTTTCTTT.

CDR3 sequence: CAWSVPQGAFGNTIYF. The DNA for the CDR3 is TGTGCCTGGAGTGTTCCACAGGGGGCATTTGGAAACACCATATATTTT. The rearrangement uses TRBV30 and TRBJ1-3; TRBD1 agrees at 9 bases. Germline V lookup: CDR1 GTSNPN, CDR2 SVGIG (reference sequence). Unmatched junction bases numbered 6, after V lost 0 bases and J lost 3 bases. This CDR3 spans 16 amino acids.

The J gene is TRBJ1-6, the V gene TRBV7-9; D not certain. The CDR3 loop spans 15 amino acids. Trimming stripped 1 base from V and 9 bases from J, with 13 bases between. Per the germline V gene, CDR1 is SEHNR and CDR2 is FQNEAQ (reference sequence). The CDR3 nucleotides are TGTGCCAGCAGCTTAGAGGTTCACCGGGGTTCACCCCTCCACTTT. This encodes CASSLEVHRGSPLHF.

On this clonotype itself: A much larger clone lies one base from this, so it may be a read error. The V gene is TRBV12-3 or TRBV12-4, the J gene TRBJ2-5, with D hard to call. Trimming pared 3 bases from V and 11 bases from J, leaving 19 bases between. The CDR3 is 14 residues long. This CDR3 is CASSFSARVGEQYF. The CDR3 region has the DNA TGTGCCAGCAGTTTTAGTGCCCGGGTTGGTGAGCAGTACTTC.

Within the sample, this clonotype is medium-sized. The rearrangement uses TRBV19 and TRBJ2-5, with D hard to call. The CDR3 consists of 12 residues. Germline CDR1 reads LNHDA; CDR2 reads SQIVND (reference sequence). V shed 5 bases and J shed 7 bases, with 11 bases lying between them. The CDR3 protein is CASSLPGGTQYF. The CDR3 region has the DNA TGTGCCAGTAGTCTCCCCGGCGGGACCCAGTACTTC.

The gene calls are TRBV5-5 and TRBJ1-4, with 7 bases matching TRBD1. Germline V gene data show CDR1 as SGHKS and CDR2 as YYEKEE (reference sequence). CDR3 length equals 16 residues. V was clipped by 3 bases and J by 5 bases; unmatched bases: 10. The CDR3 is CASSSDRVRANEKLFF. CDR3 in DNA: TGTGCCAGCAGCTCTGACAGGGTACGGGCGAATGAAAAACTGTTTTTT.

This clonotype is medium-sized (0.01 to 0.1%) in the sample. This chain links TRBV27 with TRBJ2-1; D is perhaps TRBD2 (6 bases). V lost 5 bases and J 8 bases, leaving 13 bases between the germline ends. In germline, CDR1 is MNHEY, CDR2 SMNVEV (reference sequence). The CDR3 length is 13 residues. CDR3 DNA sequence: TGTGCCAGCAGTGGGGACTCCCCATATGAGCAGTTCTTC. Protein sequence: CASSGDSPYEQFF.

This clonotype has only a few counts. This chain joins TRBV10-3 and TRBJ2-2, with TRBD1 matching over 7 bases. After removal of 8 bases from V and 6 bases from J, the junction contained 15 bases not matched to a gene. This CDR3 comprises 16 residues. Germline lookup yields CDR1 ENHRY and CDR2 SYGVKD. CDR3: CAIGGQADTGAGELFF. CDR3 nucleotides: TGTGCCATCGGCGGCCAGGCGGATACAGGGGCCGGGGAGCTGTTTTTT.

In this sample, this clonotype turned up a few times. The chain has TRBV5-6 and TRBJ1-1; no clear D gene. Trimming cost V 0 bases and J 1 base, with 4 bases left between them. Germline V CDR1 and CDR2: SGHDT, YYEEEE. The CDR3 is 13 residues long. CDR3 sequence: CASSLDQNTEAFF. Here the CDR3 DNA reads TGTGCCAGCAGCTTGGATCAGAACACTGAAGCTTTCTTT.

The chain has TRBV5-6 and TRBJ2-3; 8 positions agree with TRBD2. The germline V gene encodes CDR1 SGHDT and CDR2 YYEEEE. V was clipped by 0 bases and J by 4 bases; unmatched bases: 7. CDR3 length equals 16 residues. The CDR3 DNA reads TGTGCCAGCAGCTTGGGGTCGGGGGGGCAGTCAGATACGCAGTATTTT. Its protein is CASSLGSGGQSDTQYF.